A single sample is the source of the 7 T cell receptor beta chains below, sequenced in a study of siplizumab effects on memory and regulatory T cells. Sequencing was performed with immunoSEQ multiplex PCR; in TCRdb, only in-frame clones are kept and a portion is missing. The sample records some 40,000 clones, 89% being singletons. The source material was naive CD4+ T cells sorted from blood. The receptors here all came from a human donor in good health.

This chain links TRBV7-9 with TRBJ2-1; D ambiguous. Trimming took off 1 base at V and 1 base at J, with 5 bases between the two ends. The CDR3 totals 14 residues. CDR1 and CDR2 (germline): SEHNR, FQNEAQ (reference sequence). The CDR3 region is CASSLEGSYNEQFF. The CDR3 nucleotides are TGTGCCAGCAGCTTAGAGGGTTCCTACAATGAGCAGTTCTTC.

V usage is TRBV7-9 and J usage is TRBJ2-2, with unresolved D. Germline V lookup: CDR1 SEHNR, CDR2 FQNEAQ (reference sequence). The CDR3 contains 14 residues. V lost 1 base and J lost 6, with 9 bases in between. Here the CDR3 DNA reads TGTGCCAGCAGCTTAGGTTGGGAAGCCGGGGAGCTGTTTTTT. This encodes CASSLGWEAGELFF.

This clone was counted a single time. The chain employs TRBV5-1 and TRBJ2-3; 12 positions agree with TRBD2. The V gene end was trimmed by 2 bases and the J gene end by 3 bases; junction bases not matched to a gene: 10. From germline, CDR1 is SGHRS and CDR2 YFSETQ. The CDR3 has 18 amino acids. CDR3 sequence reads: CASSFSSGGAPGTDTQYF. The CDR3, as DNA: TGCGCCAGCAGCTTCTCTAGCGGGGGGGCCCCAGGGACAGATACGCAGTATTTT.

The V gene is TRBV19, the J gene TRBJ1-2; no firm D call. In germline, CDR1 is LNHDA, CDR2 SQIVND (reference sequence). The CDR3 spans 12 residues. V was pared by 6 bases and J by 9 bases, with 14 bases between. The chain's CDR3 is CASSSGRLSYTF. The DNA for the CDR3 is TGTGCCAGTAGCTCCGGACGTTTGAGCTACACCTTC.

The chain carries TRBV5-1 and TRBJ1-3, with no clear D. Per the germline V gene, CDR1 is SGHRS and CDR2 is YFSETQ. Trimming removed 2 bases from V and 0 bases from J, with 6 bases in between. The CDR3 is 14 residues long. The CDR3 DNA is TGCGCCAGCAGCTTTCAGGACTCTGGAAACACCATATATTTT. It is translated as CASSFQDSGNTIYF.

The chain is built from TRBV30 and TRBJ1-3; D is unresolved. V was clipped by 5 bases and J by 8 bases, with 10 bases between them. The CDR3 consists of 11 residues. Per the germline V gene, CDR1 is GTSNPN and CDR2 is SVGIG (reference sequence). CDR3 loop: CAWANRDTIYF. In DNA form, the CDR3 reads TGTGCCTGGGCAAACCGGGACACCATATATTTT.

This chain joins TRBV28 and TRBJ1-1; TRBD1 aligns across 9 bases. The J segment lost 10 bases and the V segment lost 6 bases, leaving 12 bases of the junction unmatched. Germline CDR1 is MDHEN and CDR2 is SYDVKM. The CDR3 loop spans 14 amino acids. The CDR3 sequence: CASRTPQTGGSAFF. The CDR3 bases are TGTGCCAGCAGAACCCCCCAAACAGGGGGCTCAGCTTTCTTT.